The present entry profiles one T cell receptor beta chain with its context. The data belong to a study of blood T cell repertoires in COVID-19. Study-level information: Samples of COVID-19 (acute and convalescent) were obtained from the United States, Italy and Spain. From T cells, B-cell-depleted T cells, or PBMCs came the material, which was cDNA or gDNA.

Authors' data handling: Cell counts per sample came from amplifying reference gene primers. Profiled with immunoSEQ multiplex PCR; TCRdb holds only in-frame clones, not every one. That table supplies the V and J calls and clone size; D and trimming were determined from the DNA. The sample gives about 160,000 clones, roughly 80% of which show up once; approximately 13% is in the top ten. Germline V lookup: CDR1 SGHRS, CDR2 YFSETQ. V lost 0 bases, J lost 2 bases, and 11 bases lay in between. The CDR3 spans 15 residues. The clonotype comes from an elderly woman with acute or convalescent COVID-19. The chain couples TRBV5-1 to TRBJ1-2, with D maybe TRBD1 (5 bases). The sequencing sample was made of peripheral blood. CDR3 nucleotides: TGCGCCAGCAGCTTGGGGGCAGGGATCAACTATGGCTACACCTTC. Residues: CASSLGAGINYGYTF.